This is a list of T cell receptor beta chains from one sample in a study of T cell repertoires in cytomegalovirus infection. These TCRs' antigens remain unknown. Via MiXCR, TCRdb re-called the reads, giving one row per CDR3 protein. The sample lists approximately 910,000 distinct CDR3 sequences; approximately 32% were seen once. The source material was cultured CD8+ T cells from PBMCs, sampled from culture after CMV antigen stimulation. The receptors come from a human donor in good health (CMV status not recorded). Some clones in this sample may be carry-over from other donors' samples. The CDR3 runs from the conserved cysteine through the conserved F or W. Each record gives: clone size, D gene, CDR3 length, V gene, J gene, CDR3 DNA, CDR3 protein. A D gene is named only where the DNA matches it firmly. Clone size is stated in some rows and not others, as once, few, many or a class when expanded.

>-|TRBD1|14|TRBV27|TRBJ1-2
TGTGCCAGCAGTTTCGCAGGGGGCGACTATGGCTACACCTTC
CASSFAGGDYGYTF
>-|-|16|TRBV28|TRBJ2-2
TGTGCCAGCACTTTATTAGTGTTCGCGAACACCGGGGAGCTGTTTTTT
CASTLLVFANTGELFF
>once|-|16|TRBV19|TRBJ1-5
TGTGCCAGTAGTGCCGGGGGAGATTATAGCAATCAGCCCCAGCATTTT
CASSAGGDYSNQPQHF
>many|TRBD2|15|TRBV7-9|TRBJ2-1
TGTGCCAGCAGCTCTAGCGGGCTAGCCTACAATGAGCAGTTCTTC
CASSSSGLAYNEQFF
>-|TRBD1|15|TRBV2|TRBJ1-1
TGTGCCAGCAGTTGGACAGGCGAAATGAACACTGAAGCTTTCTTT
CASSWTGEMNTEAFF
>many|-|12|TRBV10-3|TRBJ2-7
TGTGCCATCAGTGAGTCTAGCTACGAGCAGTACTTC
CAISESSYEQYF
>-|-|14|TRBV7-6|TRBJ2-1
TGTGCCAGCAGCTTGAACGCGCTAGGGAATGAGCAGTTCTTC
CASSLNALGNEQFF
>few|-|13|TRBV20-1|TRBJ2-1
TGCAGTGCTAAAGGGGGGAGGTACAATGAGCAGTTCTTC
CSAKGGRYNEQFF
>-|TRBD1|15|TRBV20-1|TRBJ1-1
TGCAGTGCTAGAAACTACAGGGGCGCCTACACTGAAGCTTTCTTT
CSARNYRGAYTEAFF
>many|-|13|TRBV7-9|TRBJ2-1
TGTGCCAGCAGGGCGGAAAAGGGTAATGAGCAGTTCTTC
CASRAEKGNEQFF
>many|-|13|TRBV7-9|TRBJ1-1
TGTGCCAGCAGCACAACGGACAGCACTGAAGCTTTCTTT
CASSTTDSTEAFF
>-|-|13|TRBV2|TRBJ2-5
TGTGCCAGTCCCGGCGGGTACGGGGAGACCCAGTACTTC
CASPGGYGETQYF
>-|-|14|TRBV20-1|TRBJ2-7
TGCAGTGCTAGAGATCGAATAGGGGGTGACGAGCAGTACTTC
CSARDRIGGDEQYF
>-|-|11|TRBV20-1|TRBJ2-4
TGCAGTGCTGGGGTTGGGGCAGAACAGTACTTC
CSAGVGAEQYF
>-|-|16|TRBV5-1|TRBJ2-2
TGCGCCAGCAGCTTGGCCGACTCCCAGAACACCGGGGAGCTGTTTTTT
CASSLADSQNTGELFF
>-|TRBD1|15|TRBV28|TRBJ1-1
TGTGCCAGCAGTTACAGGGGGCAGGTGAACACTGAAGCTTTCTTT
CASSYRGQVNTEAFF
>-|-|12|TRBV19|TRBJ1-3
TGTGCCAGTAGGAGGGGTGGAAACACCATATATTTT
CASRRGGNTIYF
>-|-|16|TRBV7-3|TRBJ1-2
TGTGCCAGCAGCTTAGGACGAGGAGGAGCTAACTATGGCTACACCTTC
CASSLGRGGANYGYTF
>-|TRBD1|13|TRBV25-1|TRBJ2-7
TGTGCAAGCAGTGACAACAGGGGCTACGAGCAGTACTTC
CASSDNRGYEQYF
>few|-|14|TRBV4-1|TRBJ2-5
TGCGCCAGCAGCCAAGGCCGGGCCCAGGAGACCCAGTACTTC
CASSQGRAQETQYF
>-|TRBD2|19|TRBV6-6|TRBJ2-2
TGTGCCAGCAGTTACCCTAGCGGGGGGGCCGAGATATTGGCCGGGGAGCTGTTTTTT
CASSYPSGGAEILAGELFF
>-|TRBD2|17|TRBV2|TRBJ2-7
TGTGCCAGCAGGACGGGGCTAGCGGCCTCGACTCCCTACGAGCAGTACTTC
CASRTGLAASTPYEQYF
>many|TRBD2|15|TRBV7-2|TRBJ2-7
TGTGCCAGCAGCTCCGGTGCTAGCGGGGGCTACGAGCAGTACTTC
CASSSGASGGYEQYF
>-|-|11|TRBV20-1|TRBJ1-2
TGCAGTGCTAGGGACTCCTATGGCTACACCTTC
CSARDSYGYTF
>-|-|14|TRBV25-1|TRBJ2-7
TGTGCCAGCGGCATTACAGGGTCGGCCTACGAGCAGTACTTC
CASGITGSAYEQYF
>-|TRBD1|18|TRBV19|TRBJ1-5
TGTGCCAGTAGCGACCTGGCGGGACAGCTTTATAGCAATCAGCCCCAGCATTTT
CASSDLAGQLYSNQPQHF
>-|-|15|TRBV15|TRBJ2-1
TGTGCCACCAGCAGAGATCTGCAGGGATCCCATGAGCAGTTCTTC
CATSRDLQGSHEQFF
>many|TRBD2|16|TRBV12-3/TRBV12-4|TRBJ2-5
TGTGCCAGCAGTTCCGGACTAGCGGGGGAGTCGGCGGCCCAGTACTTC
CASSSGLAGESAAQYF
>many|-|14|TRBV7-9|TRBJ2-5
TGTGCCAGCAGCGGAGCCCCGGGGGCCGAGACCCAGTACTTC
CASSGAPGAETQYF
>few|TRBD1|17|TRBV7-9|TRBJ1-4
TGTGCCAGCAGCTCAACAGCCGCGGGACAGCAGAATGAAAAACTGTTTTTT
CASSSTAAGQQNEKLFF
>-|-|19|TRBV9|TRBJ1-2
TGTGCCAGCAGCGTAGCAGGGCCGGGAGGGTTTCCTTCTAACTATGGCTACACCTTC
CASSVAGPGGFPSNYGYTF
>-|TRBD2|17|TRBV12-5|TRBJ2-1
TGTGCTAGTGGTTTCACTCTAGCGGGGAACTCCTACAATGAGCAGTTCTTC
CASGFTLAGNSYNEQFF
>few|-|16|TRBV5-1|TRBJ2-7
TGCGCCAGCAGCTTGGAGCACAGGACCTCCCCTATCGAGCAGTACTTC
CASSLEHRTSPIEQYF
>-|-|13|TRBV28|TRBJ2-1
TGTGCCAGCAGTTTGTCCCTGGGAGATGAGCAGTTCTTC
CASSLSLGDEQFF
>many|TRBD2|15|TRBV19|TRBJ2-1
TGTGCCAGTAGTATCTGGCGGGGGGACAACAATGAGCAGTTCTTC
CASSIWRGDNNEQFF
>once|-|12|TRBV4-1|TRBJ1-3
TGTGCCAGCAGTCCCTGGGGGGACACCATATATTTT
CASSPWGDTIYF